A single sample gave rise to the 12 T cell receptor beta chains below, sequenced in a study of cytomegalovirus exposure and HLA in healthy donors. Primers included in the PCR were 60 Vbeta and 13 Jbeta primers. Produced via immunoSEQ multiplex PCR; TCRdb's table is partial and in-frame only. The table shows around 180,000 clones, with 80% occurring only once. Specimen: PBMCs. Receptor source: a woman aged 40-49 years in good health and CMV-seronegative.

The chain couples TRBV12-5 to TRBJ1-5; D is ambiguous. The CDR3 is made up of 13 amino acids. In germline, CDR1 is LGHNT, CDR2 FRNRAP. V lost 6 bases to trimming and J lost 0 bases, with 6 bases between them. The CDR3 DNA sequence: TGTGCTAGTGGGATACATAGCAATCAGCCCCAGCATTTT. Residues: CASGIHSNQPQHF.

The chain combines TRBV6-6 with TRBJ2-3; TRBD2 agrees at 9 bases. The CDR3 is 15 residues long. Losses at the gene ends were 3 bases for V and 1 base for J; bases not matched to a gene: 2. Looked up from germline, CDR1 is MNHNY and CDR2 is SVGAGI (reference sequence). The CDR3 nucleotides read TGTGCCAGCAGTTATGCGGGAGGGGGCACAGATACGCAGTATTTT. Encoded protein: CASSYAGGGTDTQYF.

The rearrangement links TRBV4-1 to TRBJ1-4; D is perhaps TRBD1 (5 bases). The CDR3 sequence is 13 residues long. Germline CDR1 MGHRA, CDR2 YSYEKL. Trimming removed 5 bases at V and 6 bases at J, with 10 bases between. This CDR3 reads CASSESGYEKLFF. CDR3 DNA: TGCGCCAGCAGCGAGTCAGGGTATGAAAAACTGTTTTTT.

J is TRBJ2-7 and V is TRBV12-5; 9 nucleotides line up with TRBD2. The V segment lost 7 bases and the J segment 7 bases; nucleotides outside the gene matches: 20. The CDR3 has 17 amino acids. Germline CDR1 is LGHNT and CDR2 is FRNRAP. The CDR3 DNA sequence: TGTGCTAGTGCCCTGAACGACGGGAGCGGGGGGCCCTGGGAGCAGTACTTC. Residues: CASALNDGSGGPWEQYF.

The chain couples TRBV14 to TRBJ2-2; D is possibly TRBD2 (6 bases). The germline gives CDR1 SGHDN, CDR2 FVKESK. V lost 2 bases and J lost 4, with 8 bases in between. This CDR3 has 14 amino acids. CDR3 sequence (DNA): TGTGCCAGCAGCCAACAGGGACTCACCGGGGAGCTGTTTTTT. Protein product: CASSQQGLTGELFF.

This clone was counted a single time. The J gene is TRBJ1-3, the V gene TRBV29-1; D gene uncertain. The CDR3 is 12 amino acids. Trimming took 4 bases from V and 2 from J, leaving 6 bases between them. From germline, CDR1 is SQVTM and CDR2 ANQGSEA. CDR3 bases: TGCAGCGTTGGAGTAACTGGAAACACCATATATTTT. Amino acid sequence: CSVGVTGNTIYF.

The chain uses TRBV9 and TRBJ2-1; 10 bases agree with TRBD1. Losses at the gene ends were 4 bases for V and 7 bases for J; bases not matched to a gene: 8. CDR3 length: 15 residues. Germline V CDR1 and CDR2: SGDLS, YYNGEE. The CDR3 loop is CASSTRDRGRNEQFF. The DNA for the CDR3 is TGTGCCAGCAGCACCCGGGACAGGGGACGAAATGAGCAGTTCTTC.

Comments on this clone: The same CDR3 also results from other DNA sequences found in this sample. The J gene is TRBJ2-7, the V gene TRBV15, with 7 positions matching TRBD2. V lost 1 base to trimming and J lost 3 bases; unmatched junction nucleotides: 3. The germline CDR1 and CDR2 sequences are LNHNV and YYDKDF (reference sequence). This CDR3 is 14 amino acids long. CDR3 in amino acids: CATSRGLAGYEQYV. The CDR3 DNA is TGTGCCACCAGCAGAGGGTTAGCGGGCTACGAGCAGTACGTC.

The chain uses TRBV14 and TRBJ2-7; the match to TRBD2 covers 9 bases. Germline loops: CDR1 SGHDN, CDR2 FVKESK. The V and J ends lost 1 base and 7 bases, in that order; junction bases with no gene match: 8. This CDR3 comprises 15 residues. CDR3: CASSQGLAGISEQYF. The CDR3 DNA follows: TGTGCCAGCAGCCAAGGTCTAGCGGGAATAAGTGAGCAGTACTTC.

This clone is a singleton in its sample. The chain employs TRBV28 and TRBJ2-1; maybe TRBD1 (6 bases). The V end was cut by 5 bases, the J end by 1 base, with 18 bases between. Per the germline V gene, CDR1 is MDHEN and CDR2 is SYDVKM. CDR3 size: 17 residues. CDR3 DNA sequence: TGTGCCAGCAGTCCAGTACAGGGTTGGAGGTCCTACAATGAGCAGTTCTTC. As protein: CASSPVQGWRSYNEQFF.

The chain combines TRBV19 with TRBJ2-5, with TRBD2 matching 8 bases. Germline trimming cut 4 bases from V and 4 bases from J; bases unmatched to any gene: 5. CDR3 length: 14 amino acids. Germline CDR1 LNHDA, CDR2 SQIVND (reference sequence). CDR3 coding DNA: TGTGCCAGTAGTAAGAGCGGGAGCTTAGAGACCCAGTACTTC. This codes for CASSKSGSLETQYF.

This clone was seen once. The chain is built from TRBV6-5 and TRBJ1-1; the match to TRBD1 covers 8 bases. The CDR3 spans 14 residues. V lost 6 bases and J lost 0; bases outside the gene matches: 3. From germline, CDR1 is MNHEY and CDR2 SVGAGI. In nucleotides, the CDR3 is TGTGCCAGCAGCCGGACAGGGCTGAACACTGAAGCTTTCTTT. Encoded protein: CASSRTGLNTEAFF.